The present T cell receptor beta chain was sequenced within a study of blood T cell repertoires in COVID-19. Study-level information: Acute-phase and convalescent COVID-19 samples originated in the United States, Italy and Spain. PBMCs, B-cell-depleted T cells, or T cells provided the cDNA or gDNA that made up the material.

This CDR3 has 15 residues. V was clipped by 2 bases and J by 0 bases; unmatched bases: 6. CDR1 and CDR2 (germline): GTSNPN, SVGIG (reference sequence). Authors' methods: Estimates of nucleated cell counts were drawn from the amplification of reference gene primers. Generated by immunoSEQ multiplex PCR, the TCRdb table keeps only in-frame clones and is missing some. That table gives V, J and clone size, and the DNA gave D and trimming. The sample lists about 53,000 clones; around four fifths were seen once. The V gene is TRBV30, the J gene TRBJ1-2; TRBD1 aligns across 7 bases. The receptor comes from a human donor in a cohort sampled during active COVID-19. The sample comprised peripheral blood. The CDR3 region is CAWSRGTAANYGYTF. CDR3 DNA: TGTGCCTGGAGTCGGGGGACAGCTGCTAACTATGGCTACACCTTC.